The next 14 T cell receptor beta chains were all read from a single sample in a study of blood T cell repertoires in COVID-19. Libraries were prepared by immunoSEQ multiplex PCR; TCRdb keeps only in-frame clonotypes and omits some of them. The data hold 200,000 to 250,000 clones, with approximately 90% observed a single time. Sequencing was performed on peripheral blood. Receptors originate from a woman under 30 who had recovered from COVID-19.

This rearrangement joins TRBV4-1 to TRBJ2-7; 8 nucleotides match TRBD1. Germline values: CDR1 MGHRA, CDR2 YSYEKL. The CDR3 is made up of 15 amino acids. Unmatched junction bases numbered 4, after V lost 0 bases and J lost 3 bases. The DNA of the CDR3 is TGCGCCAGCAGCCAAGATGCCAGGGGGCTCTACGAGCAGTACTTC. As protein: CASSQDARGLYEQYF.

This clone was found a few times. The J gene is TRBJ1-1, the V gene TRBV2, with D perhaps matching TRBD1 (5 bases). The V gene lost 5 bases and the J gene lost 1 base, with 8 bases spanning the gap. From germline, CDR1 is SNHLY and CDR2 FYNNEI. CDR3 length: 13 residues. CDR3 DNA sequence: TGTGCCAGCAGTAAGGGGCCGAACACTGAAGCTTTCTTT. Translation gives CASSKGPNTEAFF.

The J gene is TRBJ1-4, the V gene TRBV19; no clear D. Trimming removed 3 bases at V and 12 bases at J, with 11 bases between. There are 12 residues in the CDR3. Germline CDR1 reads LNHDA; CDR2 reads SQIVND (reference sequence). The CDR3 here is CASSILNGELFF. CDR3 sequence (DNA): TGTGCCAGTAGTATCCTAAACGGGGAACTGTTTTTT.

The chain joins TRBV7-3 to TRBJ2-1; 10 bases match TRBD2. V gave up 4 bases and J gave up 7 bases; unmatched junction bases: 7. The CDR3 sequence is 15 residues long. Germline CDR1 reads SGHTA; CDR2 reads FQGTGA. CDR3 sequence (DNA): TGTGCCAGCAGCTCTAGCGGGAGCCGTAGGAATGAGCAGTTCTTC. It codes for CASSSSGSRRNEQFF.

This chain uses TRBV19 with TRBJ2-1; a possible D gene is TRBD2 (5 bases). CDR3 size: 16 residues. CDR1 and CDR2 from the germline V gene are LNHDA and SQIVND (reference sequence). V lost 5 bases to trimming and J lost 0 bases, with 14 bases between them. The CDR3 loop is CASSFRGSASYNEQFF. CDR3 DNA: TGTGCCAGTAGTTTTAGAGGGAGCGCCTCCTACAATGAGCAGTTCTTC.

The chain links TRBV13 to TRBJ2-3; D perhaps matches TRBD2 (5 bases). Trimming shortened V by 5 bases and J by 3 bases, and 15 bases separated the two germline ends. This CDR3 spans 15 amino acids. Germline lookup yields CDR1 PRHDT and CDR2 FYEKMQ (reference sequence). DNA of the CDR3: TGTGCCAGCAGCAACCCGGAGCGGATGACAGATACGCAGTATTTT. It codes for CASSNPERMTDTQYF.

This clone was found once. The rearrangement links TRBV7-9 to TRBJ2-7; 11 bases agree with TRBD2. CDR1 is SEHNR, CDR2 FQNEAQ, per germline (reference sequence). Trimming removed 9 bases from V and 6 bases from J; junction bases left unmatched: 7. The CDR3 covers 13 residues. The CDR3 loop reads CASTLAGVGEQYF. The DNA for the CDR3 is TGTGCCAGTACACTAGCGGGAGTGGGCGAGCAGTACTTC.

The chain employs TRBV5-5 and TRBJ2-1, with 9 bases that match TRBD2. Germline lookup yields CDR1 SGHKS and CDR2 YYEKEE (reference sequence). The length of the CDR3 is 16 residues. V lost 4 bases to trimming and J lost 4 bases; unmatched junction nucleotides: 9. The CDR3 protein is CASSPRASGDYNEQFF. CDR3 in DNA: TGTGCCAGCAGCCCAAGGGCTAGCGGGGATTACAATGAGCAGTTCTTC.

The chain carries TRBV19 and TRBJ1-1; 12 bases are shared with TRBD1. With 6 bases clipped from V and 5 bases from J, the junction kept 4 bases outside the gene matches. This CDR3 region has 14 residues. The germline V gene has CDR1 LNHDA and CDR2 SQIVND (reference sequence). The CDR3: CASRWDRGRTEAFF. DNA for the CDR3: TGTGCCAGTAGATGGGACAGGGGGCGAACTGAAGCTTTCTTT.

V and J are TRBV5-4 and TRBJ2-2; D may be TRBD1 (6 bases). V was pared by 4 bases and J by 8 bases, with 24 bases between. The CDR3 runs 17 residues. Germline-derived CDR1 and CDR2 are SGHNT and YYREEE (reference sequence). Here the CDR3 reads CASSHQSVGRGRGELFF. The CDR3 bases are TGTGCCAGCAGCCATCAGTCCGTCGGCAGGGGTAGGGGGGAGCTGTTTTTT.

The chain joins TRBV7-9 to TRBJ1-5, with D hard to call. This CDR3 is built from 14 residues. The ends were cut back, 4 bases at V and 0 bases at J, with 7 bases in the middle. The germline V gene encodes CDR1 SEHNR and CDR2 FQNEAQ (reference sequence). The CDR3 DNA sequence: TGTGCCAGCAGCTACGAGGGTAGCAATCAGCCCCAGCATTTT. It translates to CASSYEGSNQPQHF. The entire variable domain, with the rest obtained from reference TRBV7-9 and TRBJ1-5, is as follows: DTGVSQNPRHKITKRGQNVTFRCDPISEHNRLYWYRQTLGQGPEFLTYFQNEAQLEKSRLLSDRFSAERPKGSFSTLEIQRTEQGDSAMYLCASSYEGSNQPQHFGDGTRLSIL.

This clone was seen a single time. V and J are TRBV6-5 and TRBJ1-1, with D maybe TRBD1 (5 bases). Germline assignment: CDR1 MNHEY and CDR2 SVGAGI. The CDR3 spans 14 residues. Between the trimmed V and J ends, which lost 2 bases and 5 bases, there was a span of 12 bases. The CDR3 coding sequence is TGTGCCAGCAGTTACGGCGGGGGAGAGACTGAAGCTTTCTTT. This encodes CASSYGGGETEAFF.

This rearrangement joins TRBV28 to TRBJ1-6; perhaps TRBD1 as D (6 bases). This CDR3 is built from 13 residues. Looked up from germline, CDR1 is MDHEN and CDR2 is SYDVKM. V lost 6 bases, J lost 10 bases, and 13 bases lay in between. This chain's CDR3 is CASRKNRVSPLHF. The CDR3 region has the DNA TGTGCCAGCAGGAAGAACAGGGTATCACCCCTCCACTTT.

The chain uses TRBV27 and TRBJ1-1, with no clear D. Trimming cost V 3 bases and J 3 bases, with 11 bases left between them. CDR1 and CDR2 from the germline V gene are MNHEY and SMNVEV (reference sequence). This CDR3 is 14 amino acids long. CDR3: CASSFNGLHTEAFF. DNA for the CDR3: TGTGCCAGCAGTTTCAATGGTCTACACACTGAAGCTTTCTTT.